This T cell receptor (beta chain) comes out of a study of kidney transplant recipient with SARS-CoV-2 infection. This clonotype was counted at least ten times. A junction boundary mismatches the germline segment, possibly from a read error. Germline-derived CDR1 and CDR2 are LNHDA and SQIVND (reference sequence). This CDR3 region has 13 residues. Via MiXCR, TCRdb re-called the reads, giving one row per CDR3 protein. This table has about 250,000 distinct CDR3 sequences, around 28% appearing once. The material was a blood sample, obtained at baseline and on roughly day 110 from a kidney transplant recipient. This clonotype was sampled from a male patient aged 30 to 40 who had COVID-19 and was a kidney transplant recipient. Part of the T cells may come from the graft donor. The chain uses TRBV19 and TRBJ2-7, with a tentative D call TRBD2 (6 bases). As DNA, the CDR3 is TGTGCCAGTAGTGCCGGGACTTCCTCCGAGCAGTACTTC. This gives the protein CASSAGTSSEQYF.